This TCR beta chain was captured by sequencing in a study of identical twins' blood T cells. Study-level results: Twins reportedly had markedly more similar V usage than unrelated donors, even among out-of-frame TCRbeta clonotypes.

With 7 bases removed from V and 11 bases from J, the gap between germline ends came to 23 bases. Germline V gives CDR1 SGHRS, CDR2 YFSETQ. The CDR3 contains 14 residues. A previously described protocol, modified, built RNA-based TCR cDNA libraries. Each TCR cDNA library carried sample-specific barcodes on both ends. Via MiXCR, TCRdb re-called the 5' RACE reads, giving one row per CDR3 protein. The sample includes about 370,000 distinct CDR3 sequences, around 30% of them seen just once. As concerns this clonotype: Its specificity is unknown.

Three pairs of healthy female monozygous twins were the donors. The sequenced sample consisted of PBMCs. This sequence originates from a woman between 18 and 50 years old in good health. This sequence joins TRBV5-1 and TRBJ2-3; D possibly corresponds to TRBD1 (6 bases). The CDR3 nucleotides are TGCGCCAGCCACCGGGACACCTACACCGGGGAGCAGTATTTT. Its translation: CASHRDTYTGEQYF.